This T cell receptor (beta chain) originates from a study of blood T cell repertoires in COVID-19 (dated by TCRdb to 2019 to 2021). Regarding the research as a whole: Collaborator samples came from the United States, Italy and Spain and covered acute and convalescent phases of COVID-19. The prospective study material was composed of cDNA or gDNA derived from T cells, B-cell-depleted T cells, or PBMCs. Deeply sampled blood TCRbeta repertoires from subjects exposed to, actively infected with, or recovered from COVID-19 were included in the dataset. A freely available public database, intended as a resource for researchers studying the immune response to SARS-CoV-2, is where the repertoires were released. Samples came from the ongoing ImmuneRACE study (first 160 participants) plus 1,254 subjects from 6 global collaborators. Sample metadata almost always included a de-identified subject ID, COVID-19 status, age in years and sex. Where available, HLA class I and class II types were taken from metadata supplied by the sample provider and were not determined by assay-based typing.

Results and caveats for the whole study, not just this receptor: The amount of clinical and demographic metadata varied by source and participant and was provided uncurated.

On this clone: Its antigen specificity is not known. Per-nucleotide qualities are absent, and no much larger clonotype sits a single base away.

Trimming costs V 1 base and J 3 bases, and their ends lie 6 bases apart. As encoded in the germline V gene, CDR1 is SGHNT while CDR2 is YENEEA. Counted from cysteine to phenylalanine, this CDR3 has 13 amino acids. Kept here is only the CDR3 DNA, which spans 39 bases and is read in frame from base 1. The immunoSEQ Assay, a bias-controlled multiplex PCR, was used to amplify TCRbeta CDR3 regions from genomic DNA. Processing in the source paper ran as follows. Nucleated cell counts per sample were estimated from amplification of reference gene primers within the assay. To quantify the absolute abundance of each unique TCRbeta CDR3 rearrangement, sequence reads were collapsed and filtered. Productive Simpson clonality was computed per sample as the square root of Simpson's diversity index over productive rearrangements. TCRdb limited this immuneACCESS table to in-frame rearrangements with V and J called. A share of clones is missing; checked studies link under half to unresolved V genes, and the rest is unexplained. Clone size and V and J calls were adopted from that table, with D and trimming inferred from the DNA. This sample holds 200,000 to 250,000 clones; 84% were observed only once. The ten largest make up 1.4% of the sample.

Another Seattle source contributed samples from volunteer blood donors who had recovered from COVID-19. Collaborating institutions collected whole blood in K2EDTA tubes following their own protocols. For TCRbeta analysis, collaborators shipped samples as frozen whole blood, isolated PBMCs, or DNA extracted from either of those sample types. Material: peripheral blood. This receptor was obtained from a woman aged 40 to 49 who had recovered from COVID-19. The chain is assembled from TRBV11-3 and TRBJ1-1, with no confidently assigned D gene. The nucleotide sequence reads as follows: TGTGCCAGCAGCTTAGTGCGGCACACTGAAGCTTTCTTT. It specifies CASSLVRHTEAFF.